The 18 T cell receptor beta chains reported below all come from one sample, sequenced in a study of CD8+ T cells in alopecia areata. TCR sequencing used cDNA made by reverse transcription of extracted RNA. TCRdb's copy holds only in-frame clones and misses some; the assay was immunoSEQ multiplex PCR. Altogether 210,000 or so clones are present, more than 55% being singletons, with the ten largest covering over 1%. Treatment defined: oral pan-JAK inhibitor, 5-10 mg twice daily. This specimen consisted of CD4+ T cells sorted from blood, obtained at approximately week 44, from a patient treated with tofacitinib. Every receptor here comes from a human donor with alopecia areata.

The chain has TRBV28 and TRBJ1-2; D might be TRBD1 (6 bases). Trimming shortened V by 5 bases and J by 2 bases, and 9 bases separated the two germline ends. The CDR3 covers 13 residues. CDR1 and CDR2 from the germline V gene are MDHEN and SYDVKM. The CDR3 protein is CASSQGNNYGYTF. The CDR3 region has the DNA TGTGCCAGCAGTCAGGGGAACAACTATGGCTACACCTTC.

J is TRBJ2-3 and V is TRBV7-9; D is undetermined. This CDR3 spans 13 amino acids. Trimming took 5 bases from V and 3 from J, leaving 9 bases between them. Germline assignment: CDR1 SEHNR and CDR2 FQNEAQ (reference sequence). The CDR3 spells CASSVSGTDTQYF. The CDR3 region has the DNA TGTGCCAGCAGCGTTAGTGGTACAGATACGCAGTATTTT.

The V gene is TRBV15, the J gene TRBJ2-5, with 7 bases lining up with TRBD1. The length of the CDR3 is 15 residues. Germline V gene data show CDR1 as LNHNV and CDR2 as YYDKDF (reference sequence). The V gene end was trimmed by 0 bases and the J gene end by 4 bases; junction bases not matched to a gene: 5. This CDR3 reads CATSREGQRVETQYF. The CDR3 region has the DNA TGTGCCACCAGCAGAGAGGGACAGAGGGTAGAGACCCAGTACTTC. The entire variable domain, with the rest obtained from reference TRBV15 and TRBJ2-5, is as follows: DAMVIQNPRYQVTQFGKPVTLSCSQTLNHNVMYWYQQKSSQAPKLLFHYYDKDFNNEADTPDNFQSRRPNTSFCFLDIRSPGLGDTAMYLCATSREGQRVETQYFGPGTRLLVL.

The sample holds a few counts of this clone. The rearrangement joins TRBV5-1 to TRBJ2-1; TRBD2 matches 9 bases. Per the germline V gene, CDR1 is SGHRS and CDR2 is YFSETQ. Trimming cost V 5 bases and J 3 bases; bases outside gene matches: 12. The CDR3 runs to 17 residues. The CDR3 DNA reads as TGCGCCAGCAGGGGAGGGGCTAGCGGGGAAAACTACAATGAGCAGTTCTTC. Translation: CASRGGASGENYNEQFF. Full variable domain (rest looked up from reference TRBV5-1 and TRBJ2-1): KAGVTQTPRYLIKTRGQQVTLSCSPISGHRSVSWYQQTPGQGLQFLFEYFSETQRNKGNFPGRFSGRQFSNSRSEMNVSTLELGDSALYLCASRGGASGENYNEQFFGPGTRLTVL.

The V and J genes are TRBV7-3 and TRBJ1-2; the D gene is possibly TRBD1 (5 bases). CDR3 length: 14 residues. V gave up 4 bases and J gave up 8 bases, with 17 bases separating them. Per germline, CDR1 SGHTA and CDR2 FQGTGA. The CDR3 loop is CASSYDPGLGGYTF. In DNA, the CDR3 is TGTGCCAGCAGCTACGACCCGGGACTTGGGGGCTACACCTTC. The full variable domain, in which reference TRBV7-3 and TRBJ1-2 provide the parts outside the CDR3, is GAGVSQTPSNKVTEKGKYVELRCDPISGHTALYWYRQSLGQGPEFLIYFQGTGAADDSGLPNDRFFAVRPEGSVSTLKIQRTERGDSAVYLCASSYDPGLGGYTFGSGTRLTVV.

Worth noting for this clone: Other nucleotide sequences in the sample specify the same CDR3. The CDR3: CAWSDRDYGYTF. CDR3 DNA sequence: TGTGCCTGGAGTGACAGAGACTATGGCTACACCTTC. This sequence joins TRBV30 and TRBJ1-2, with no clear D. V shed 1 base and J shed 3 bases, with 6 bases lying between them. CDR3 length: 12 residues. Germline assignment: CDR1 GTSNPN and CDR2 SVGIG (reference sequence).

The J gene is TRBJ2-2, the V gene TRBV29-1; possible D gene TRBD1, 5 bases. From germline, CDR1 is SQVTM and CDR2 ANQGSEA. CDR3 length: 15 amino acids. The germline V and J ends were trimmed by 7 bases and 6 bases, with 21 bases remaining between them. The CDR3 bases are TGCAGCGCCAAGACGTCGACAGTCGGCCCCGGGGAGCTGTTTTTT. Amino acids: CSAKTSTVGPGELFF.

The rearrangement links TRBV4-1 to TRBJ1-2, with D maybe TRBD1 (6 bases). CDR1 is MGHRA, CDR2 YSYEKL, per germline. The CDR3 spans 15 residues. V lost 3 bases to trimming and J lost 4 bases, with 15 bases between them. The CDR3 coding sequence is TGCGCCAGCAGCCAGGCCGGAGGGGGGACCTATGGCTACACCTTC. Protein product: CASSQAGGGTYGYTF.

The rearrangement uses TRBV7-2 and TRBJ2-3, with D possibly TRBD2 on 5 matching bases. Between the trimmed V and J ends, which lost 3 bases and 5 bases, there was a span of 18 bases. Germline CDR1 SGHTA, CDR2 FQGNSA. This CDR3 region has 16 residues. The CDR3 region is CASSFGEWGGGDTQYF. CDR3 nucleotides: TGTGCCAGCAGCTTCGGGGAGTGGGGTGGTGGAGATACGCAGTATTTT.

V is TRBV23-1 and J is TRBJ1-1; unclear D gene. TRBV23-1 belongs to the ORF category, with a function that is uncertain. This CDR3 is 14 amino acids long. Deletions cut 9 bases from V and 2 bases from J, with 16 bases between. CDR3 region: CARTSKGDNTEAFF. Written as DNA, the CDR3 is TGCGCCAGAACTTCTAAGGGAGACAACACTGAAGCTTTCTTT.

The V and J genes are TRBV6-5 and TRBJ2-7; D call uncertain. Trimming stripped 4 bases from V and 1 base from J, with 8 bases between. This CDR3 comprises 13 residues. The germline V gene encodes CDR1 MNHEY and CDR2 SVGAGI. Here the CDR3 DNA reads TGTGCCAGCAGTTTGACCCAGTCCTACGAGCAGTACTTC. Its protein is CASSLTQSYEQYF.

The chain recombines TRBV4-3 with TRBJ2-7, with TRBD2 matching 7 bases. CDR3 size: 16 residues. CDR1 and CDR2 (germline): LGHNA, YSLEER. The V and J ends lost 0 bases and 7 bases, in that order; junction bases with no gene match: 12. CDR3 sequence reads: CASSQEIGLGPWEQYF. Written as DNA, the CDR3 is TGCGCCAGCAGCCAAGAGATTGGACTAGGACCTTGGGAGCAGTACTTC.

The chain combines TRBV29-1 with TRBJ1-2, with TRBD1 matching over 12 bases. V was pared by 4 bases and J by 0 bases, with 6 bases of the junction left unmatched. Germline CDR1 SQVTM, CDR2 ANQGSEA. The CDR3 loop spans 16 amino acids. CDR3 sequence (DNA): TGCAGCGTTGGGCCGGGACAGGGGGCGCCTAACTATGGCTACACCTTC. Protein sequence: CSVGPGQGAPNYGYTF.

The gene calls are TRBV30 and TRBJ2-7; D is possibly TRBD2 (6 bases). Per germline, CDR1 GTSNPN and CDR2 SVGIG (reference sequence). There are 15 residues in the CDR3. The V and J ends lost 3 bases and 4 bases respectively, with 19 bases between them. The CDR3 nucleotides are TGTGCCTGGAGATTTAGCGGTCGTGTTGGATACGAGCAGTACTTC. This translates into CAWRFSGRVGYEQYF.

The J gene is TRBJ2-6, the V gene TRBV4-3; D ambiguous. Trimming pared 1 base from V and 0 bases from J, leaving 10 bases between. Germline V lookup: CDR1 LGHNA, CDR2 YSLEER. The CDR3 consists of 17 residues. Written as DNA, the CDR3 is TGCGCCAGCAGCCAAGTTTCGGGCAGCTCTGGGGCCAACGTCCTGACTTTC. This encodes CASSQVSGSSGANVLTF.

V gene TRBV10-3 combines with J gene TRBJ1-2, with 7 bases lining up with TRBD1. The CDR3 is made up of 13 amino acids. V dropped 6 bases and J dropped 6; count of bases not matched to a gene: 7. From germline, CDR1 is ENHRY and CDR2 SYGVKD. Written as DNA, the CDR3 is TGTGCCATCAGGAGACAGGGTGCTGATGGCTACACCTTC. Amino acids: CAIRRQGADGYTF.

The CDR3 DNA sequence: TGTGCCTGGAGAGGGAGTACCTCCACAGATACGCAGTATTTT. Protein: CAWRGSTSTDTQYF. The gene calls are TRBV30 and TRBJ2-3; weak D call: TRBD2 (5 bases). V lost 3 bases and J lost 2, with 12 bases in between. CDR1 GTSNPN and CDR2 SVGIG come from the germline V gene (reference sequence). This CDR3 contains 14 residues. The variable domain in full, completed from reference TRBV30 and TRBJ2-3, reads SQTIHQWPATLVQPVGSPLSLECTVEGTSNPNLYWYRQAAGRGLQLLFYSVGIGQISSEVPQNLSASRPQDRQFILSSKKLLLSDSGFYLCAWRGSTSTDTQYFGPGTRLTVL.

The chain links TRBV28 to TRBJ1-2; perhaps TRBD1 as D (5 bases). This CDR3 spans 13 amino acids. Germline V lookup: CDR1 MDHEN, CDR2 SYDVKM. V lost 6 bases and J lost 4, with 12 bases in between. CDR3 amino acids: CASSQDSPYGYTF. The CDR3 coding sequence is TGTGCCAGCAGCCAAGACAGCCCCTATGGCTACACCTTC.